A selection of T cell receptor beta chains follows, all from one sample in a study of blood T cell repertoires in COVID-19. TCRdb's table, derived via immunoSEQ multiplex PCR, lists solely in-frame clones and lacks some. This sample carries around 300,000 clones, 88% of them seen once, and the ten largest clones take around 3%. Source material: PBMCs or T cells enriched from blood (not recorded which). The receptors derive from a woman between 50 and 59 years old who had recovered from COVID-19. CDR3s include the opening cysteine and the closing phenylalanine or tryptophan. Each record gives: J gene, V gene, clone size, D gene, CDR3 DNA, CDR3 protein. A D gene is named only where the DNA matches it firmly. Clone size is not always given. Where it is, it says once, few, many or a class for expanded clones.

J gene: TRBJ2-1
V gene: TRBV9
clone size: NA
D gene: NA
CDR3 DNA: TGTGCCAGCAGCGTAGTAATCTCCGGGAGAGGATACAATGAGCAGTTCTTC
CDR3 protein: CASSVVISGRGYNEQFF

J gene: TRBJ1-5
V gene: TRBV28
clone size: NA
D gene: NA
CDR3 DNA: TGTGCCAGCAGTTTACGGGGGATCGGGTATCAGCCCCAGCATTTT
CDR3 protein: CASSLRGIGYQPQHF

J gene: TRBJ2-5
V gene: TRBV13
clone size: NA
D gene: NA
CDR3 DNA: TGTGCCAGCAGCTTACGACAGGTTCTCCAAGAGACCCAGTACTTC
CDR3 protein: CASSLRQVLQETQYF

J gene: TRBJ1-5
V gene: TRBV12-3/TRBV12-4
clone size: NA
D gene: NA
CDR3 DNA: TGTGCCAGCAGTTTGGGGGAGGGCCAGCCCCAGCATTTT
CDR3 protein: CASSLGEGQPQHF

J gene: TRBJ1-4
V gene: TRBV9
clone size: NA
D gene: NA
CDR3 DNA: TGTGCCAGCAGCGGCAGGGCGGGGGGTGAAAAACTGTTTTTT
CDR3 protein: CASSGRAGGEKLFF

J gene: TRBJ1-1
V gene: TRBV27
clone size: NA
D gene: TRBD1
CDR3 DNA: TGTGCCAGCAGTACTATCGGACAGGGGGTCGCTGAAGCTTTCTTT
CDR3 protein: CASSTIGQGVAEAFF

J gene: TRBJ2-6
V gene: TRBV6-2/TRBV6-3
clone size: NA
D gene: TRBD2
CDR3 DNA: TGTGCCAGCAGTTACCCGGGACTAGTGGCTGGGGCCAACGTCCTGACTTTC
CDR3 protein: CASSYPGLVAGANVLTF

J gene: TRBJ2-1
V gene: TRBV7-9
clone size: NA
D gene: TRBD1
CDR3 DNA: TGTGCCAGCAGCAGGGGACAGGGGGCTAGTAGCGGGAGCGCCTACAATGAGCAGTTCTTC
CDR3 protein: CASSRGQGASSGSAYNEQFF

J gene: TRBJ2-1
V gene: TRBV2
clone size: NA
D gene: NA
CDR3 DNA: TGTGCCAGCAGTGGTTTGGGGCGGAATGAGCAGTTCTTC
CDR3 protein: CASSGLGRNEQFF

J gene: TRBJ1-1
V gene: TRBV30
clone size: NA
D gene: TRBD1
CDR3 DNA: TGTGCCTGGAGTGTACAGGGGATCACTGAAGCTTTCTTT
CDR3 protein: CAWSVQGITEAFF

J gene: TRBJ1-1
V gene: TRBV4-2
clone size: few
D gene: TRBD1
CDR3 DNA: TGTGCCAGCAGCCGAGACGCCGGGACAGGGTATGCCACTGAAGCTTTCTTT
CDR3 protein: CASSRDAGTGYATEAFF

J gene: TRBJ2-1
V gene: TRBV27
clone size: NA
D gene: NA
CDR3 DNA: TGTGCCAGCAGTTTAAGGGGGAGCTCCTACAATGAGCAGTTCTTC
CDR3 protein: CASSLRGSSYNEQFF

J gene: TRBJ1-1
V gene: TRBV11-2
clone size: NA
D gene: TRBD1
CDR3 DNA: TGTGCCAGCAGTTTGGACAGGAGGGCTTTCTTT
CDR3 protein: CASSLDRRAFF

J gene: TRBJ1-3
V gene: TRBV2
clone size: NA
D gene: TRBD1
CDR3 DNA: TGTGCCAGCAGCCCGGGGGCAGGGGGGAACGGAAACACCATATATTTT
CDR3 protein: CASSPGAGGNGNTIYF

J gene: TRBJ2-2
V gene: TRBV15
clone size: NA
D gene: NA
CDR3 DNA: TGTGCCACCAGCAGAGATTTAGCGCGCGGGGAGCTGTTTTTT
CDR3 protein: CATSRDLARGELFF

J gene: TRBJ1-5
V gene: TRBV15
clone size: NA
D gene: TRBD1
CDR3 DNA: TGTGCCACCAGCAGAGGTGGAGGACAGGGAGGTTCCCAGCATTTT
CDR3 protein: CATSRGGGQGGSQHF

J gene: TRBJ1-2
V gene: TRBV28
clone size: NA
D gene: NA
CDR3 DNA: TGTGCCAGCAGAGGTCTTAGCGCCCGAGGGAATGGGGGCCATTCAAACTATGGCTACACCTTC
CDR3 protein: CASRGLSARGNGGHSNYGYTF

J gene: TRBJ1-5
V gene: TRBV27
clone size: NA
D gene: TRBD1
CDR3 DNA: TGTGCCAGCAGTTTATGGACAGGGGGCGGCAATCAGCCCCAGCATTTT
CDR3 protein: CASSLWTGGGNQPQHF